The sequence of this T cell receptor beta chain was determined in a study of shared clonotypes between healthy human individuals. At the level of the study: Three CD4 naive, three CD4 memory, two CD8 naive and one CD8 memory plate were used per donor.

This clone was detected only once. Clones were sequenced by immunoSEQ multiplex PCR, and TCRdb holds only the in-frame ones, with some missing. The repertoire includes about 2,200,000 clones, 85% to 95% of them detected once, and 1.5% to 2% sits in the top ten. CD8 cells regarded as naive lacked CD45RO, were positively chosen for CCR7, and omitted terminally differentiated effector memory CD45RA+ cells. V gave up 3 bases and J gave up 5 bases, with 13 bases separating them. Germline V gene lookup returns CDR1 MDHEN and CDR2 SYDVKM. The CDR3 is 14 amino acids. The material sequenced was naive CD8+ T cells from PBMCs. V and J are TRBV28 and TRBJ2-5; D possibly corresponds to TRBD2 (6 bases). This receptor was identified in a man aged 18 to 35 in good health. Some clones in this sample may be carry-over from other donors' samples. CDR3 residues: CASSFLGLDETQYF. CDR3 DNA: TGTGCCAGCAGTTTTTTGGGACTGGACGAGACCCAGTACTTC.